The text below deals with one T cell receptor beta chain. The antigen is unknown. A read error is the likely source, as a far larger clone sits one nucleotide away. These data originate in a study of regulatory T cells in long-lasting Graves disease. HTBI primers from iRepertoire and Arm-PCR of CDR3 regions yielded the TCR beta libraries. In TCRdb, the multiplex PCR reads were re-called with MiXCR into one record per CDR3 protein. This table has hundreds of thousands of distinct CDR3 sequences, approximately 16% appearing once. Findings and limits, study-wide: Owing to a sample size that was small, accuracy may have been reduced.

As for time point: newly diagnosed GD, antithyroid drugs for less than 3 months. The TCR library was prepared using RNA isolated from PBMCs. The CDR3 is 13 residues long. Germline CDR1 is KGHDR and CDR2 is SFDVKD. This same sample was also taken into another study, of T cells in Graves' hyperthyroidism and ophthalmopathy.

The V and J genes are TRBV24-1 and TRBJ2-3; D remains unclear. The better agreement between TRBJ2-1 and the DNA end casts doubt on the J call. This clonotype originated in a woman between 40 and 50 years old with Graves disease. Sequencing used peripheral blood mononuclear cells (PBMCs), obtained at new diagnosis, from a patient treated with antithyroid drugs. The CDR3 loop reads CATSGLRGYEQFF. CDR3 nucleotides: TGTGCCACCAGTGGTTTACGAGGATATGAGCAGTTCTTC.